The TCR beta chain described here comes from a study of cytomegalovirus exposure and HLA in healthy donors. Findings and caveats of the study: TCR beta V- and J-gene trimming, according to a later analysis, was linked to a missense DCLRE1C variant. An Asian-associated ancestry cluster reportedly showed fewer N-insertions than the approximately 600-donor mean in a later analysis. Later analysis identified several of the most significant clusters that appeared linked to common viral pathogens.

CDR1 and CDR2 (germline): SGHRS, YFSETQ. The length of the CDR3 is 16 residues. V was clipped by 0 bases and J by 2 bases, with 9 bases between them. The sample holds a few counts of this clone. Antigen specificity is unknown. PCR involved 60 Vbeta and 13 Jbeta primers. The protocol was immunoSEQ multiplex PCR, while the TCRdb copy is restricted to in-frame clones and leaves out a portion. The sample has about 94,000 clones; roughly 77% are singletons. The chain has TRBV5-1 and TRBJ2-6; D may be TRBD2 (6 bases). Material for sequencing was PBMCs. The receptor was isolated from a human donor in good health. CDR3 DNA sequence: TGCGCCAGCAGCTTGGCCTCGGGGGCTGGGGCCAACGTCCTGACTTTC. Protein product: CASSLASGAGANVLTF.